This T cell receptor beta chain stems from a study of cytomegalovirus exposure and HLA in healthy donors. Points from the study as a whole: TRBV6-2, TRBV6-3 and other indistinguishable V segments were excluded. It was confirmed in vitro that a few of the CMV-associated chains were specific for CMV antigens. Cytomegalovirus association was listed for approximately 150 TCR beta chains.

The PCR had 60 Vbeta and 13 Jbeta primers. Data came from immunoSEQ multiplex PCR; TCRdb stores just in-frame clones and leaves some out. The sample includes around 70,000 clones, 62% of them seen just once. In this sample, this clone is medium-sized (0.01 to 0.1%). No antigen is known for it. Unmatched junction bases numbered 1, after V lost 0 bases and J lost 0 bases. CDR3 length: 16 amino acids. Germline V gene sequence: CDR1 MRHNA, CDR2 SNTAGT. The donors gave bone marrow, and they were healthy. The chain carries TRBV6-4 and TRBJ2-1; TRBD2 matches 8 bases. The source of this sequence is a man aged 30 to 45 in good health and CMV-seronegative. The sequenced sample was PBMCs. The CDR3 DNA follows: TGTGCCAGCAGTGACTCTACTAGCGGCTCCTACAATGAGCAGTTCTTC. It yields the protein CASSDSTSGSYNEQFF.